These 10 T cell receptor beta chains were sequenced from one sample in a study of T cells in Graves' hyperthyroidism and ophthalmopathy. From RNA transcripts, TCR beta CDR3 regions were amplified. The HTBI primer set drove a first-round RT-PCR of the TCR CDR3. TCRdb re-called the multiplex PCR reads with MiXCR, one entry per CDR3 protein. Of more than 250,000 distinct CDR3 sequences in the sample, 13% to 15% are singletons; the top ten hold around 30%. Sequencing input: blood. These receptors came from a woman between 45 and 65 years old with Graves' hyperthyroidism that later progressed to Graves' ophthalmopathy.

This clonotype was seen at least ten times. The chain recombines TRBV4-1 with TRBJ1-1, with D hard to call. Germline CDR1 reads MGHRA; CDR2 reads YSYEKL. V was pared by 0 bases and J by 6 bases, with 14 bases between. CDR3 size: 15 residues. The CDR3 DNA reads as TGCGCCAGCAGCCAAGATGTAAATCGCCGGCCTGAAGCTTTCTTT. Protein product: CASSQDVNRRPEAFF.

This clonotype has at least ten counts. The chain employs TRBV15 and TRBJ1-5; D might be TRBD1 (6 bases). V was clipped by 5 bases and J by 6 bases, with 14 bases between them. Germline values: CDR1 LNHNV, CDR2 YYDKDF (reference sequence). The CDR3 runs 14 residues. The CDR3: CATSPGGGGQPQHF. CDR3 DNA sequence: TGTGCCACCAGCCCGGGGGGAGGGGGTCAGCCCCAGCATTTT.

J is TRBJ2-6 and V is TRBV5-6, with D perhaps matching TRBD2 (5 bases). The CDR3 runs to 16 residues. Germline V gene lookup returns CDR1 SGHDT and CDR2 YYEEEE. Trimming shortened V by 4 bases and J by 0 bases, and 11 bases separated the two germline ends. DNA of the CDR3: TGTGCCAGCAGCACGGCGGGCGCCTCTGGGGCCAACGTCCTGACTTTC. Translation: CASSTAGASGANVLTF.

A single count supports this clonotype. The CDR3 sequence is CASRQGRRETQYF. The CDR3 DNA reads as TGTGCCAGCAGGCAGGGGCGGAGAGAGACCCAGTACTTC. J is TRBJ2-5 and V is TRBV12-3 or TRBV12-4; TRBD1 might be the D (6 bases). This CDR3 is 13 amino acids long. Trimming removed 6 bases at V and 4 bases at J, with 12 bases between.

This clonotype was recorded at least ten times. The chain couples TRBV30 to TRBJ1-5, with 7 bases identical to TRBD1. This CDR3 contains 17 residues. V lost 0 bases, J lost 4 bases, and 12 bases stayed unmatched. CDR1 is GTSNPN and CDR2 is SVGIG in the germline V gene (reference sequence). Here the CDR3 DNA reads TGTGCCTGGAGTGTTGACCGGACAGGAGGAGGAAATCAGCCCCAGCATTTT. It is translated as CAWSVDRTGGGNQPQHF.

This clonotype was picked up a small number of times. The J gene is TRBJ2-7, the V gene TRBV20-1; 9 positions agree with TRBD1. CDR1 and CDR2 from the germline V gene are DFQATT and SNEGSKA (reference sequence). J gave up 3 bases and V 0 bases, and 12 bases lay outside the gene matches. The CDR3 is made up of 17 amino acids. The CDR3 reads CSARDLLYGTGIYEQYF. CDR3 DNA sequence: TGCAGTGCTAGAGATCTCCTTTATGGGACAGGGATCTACGAGCAGTACTTC.

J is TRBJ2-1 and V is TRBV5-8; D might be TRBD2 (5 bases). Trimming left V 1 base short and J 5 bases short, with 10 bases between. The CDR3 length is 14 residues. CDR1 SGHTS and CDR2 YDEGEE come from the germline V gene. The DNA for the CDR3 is TGTGCCAGCAGCTTGACGGGGATCCACAATGAGCAGTTCTTC. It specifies CASSLTGIHNEQFF.

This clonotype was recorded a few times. The CDR3, as DNA: TGTGCCAGCAGCTTAGCGGCGGTTCCCTACGAGCAGTACTTC. This codes for CASSLAAVPYEQYF. The chain employs TRBV7-9 and TRBJ2-7; no clear D gene. The CDR3 has 14 amino acids. V shed 0 bases and J shed 2 bases, with 8 bases lying between them. Germline CDR1 and CDR2: SEHNR and FQNEAQ (reference sequence).

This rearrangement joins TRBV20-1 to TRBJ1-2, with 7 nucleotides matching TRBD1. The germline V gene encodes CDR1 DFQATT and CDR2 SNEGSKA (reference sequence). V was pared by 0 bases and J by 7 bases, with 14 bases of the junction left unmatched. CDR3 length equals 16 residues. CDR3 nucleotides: TGCAGTGCTAGAGAGGACCCCACAGGGGTAGGGGTTGGCTACACCTTC. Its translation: CSAREDPTGVGVGYTF.

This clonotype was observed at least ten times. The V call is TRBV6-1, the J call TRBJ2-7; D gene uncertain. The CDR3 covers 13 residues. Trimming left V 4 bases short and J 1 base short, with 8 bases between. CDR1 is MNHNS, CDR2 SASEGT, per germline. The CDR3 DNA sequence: TGTGCCAGCAGTGGACCACGGTCCTACGAGCAGTACTTC. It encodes CASSGPRSYEQYF.